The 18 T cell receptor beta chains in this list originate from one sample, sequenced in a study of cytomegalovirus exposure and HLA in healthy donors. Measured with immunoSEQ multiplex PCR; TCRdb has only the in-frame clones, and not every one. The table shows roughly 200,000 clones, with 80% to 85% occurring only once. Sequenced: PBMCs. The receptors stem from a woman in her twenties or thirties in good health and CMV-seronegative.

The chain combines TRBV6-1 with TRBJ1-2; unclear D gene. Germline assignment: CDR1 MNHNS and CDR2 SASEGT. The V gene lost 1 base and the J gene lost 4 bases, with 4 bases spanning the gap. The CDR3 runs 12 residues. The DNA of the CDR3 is TGTGCCAGCAGTGAAGACTCCTATGGCTACACCTTC. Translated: CASSEDSYGYTF.

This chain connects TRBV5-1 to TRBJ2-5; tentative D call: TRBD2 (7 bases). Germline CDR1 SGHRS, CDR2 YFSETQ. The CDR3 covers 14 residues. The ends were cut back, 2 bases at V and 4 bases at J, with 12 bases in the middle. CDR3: CASSFGGRGETQYF. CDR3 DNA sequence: TGCGCCAGCAGCTTCGGGGGGCGGGGAGAGACCCAGTACTTC.

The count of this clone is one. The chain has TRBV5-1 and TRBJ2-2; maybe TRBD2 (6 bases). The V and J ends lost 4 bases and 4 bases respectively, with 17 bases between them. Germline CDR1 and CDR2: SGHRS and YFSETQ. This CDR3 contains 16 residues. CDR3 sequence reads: CASSDGSTIGTGELFF. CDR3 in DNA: TGCGCCAGCAGCGACGGGAGTACGATTGGCACCGGGGAGCTGTTTTTT.

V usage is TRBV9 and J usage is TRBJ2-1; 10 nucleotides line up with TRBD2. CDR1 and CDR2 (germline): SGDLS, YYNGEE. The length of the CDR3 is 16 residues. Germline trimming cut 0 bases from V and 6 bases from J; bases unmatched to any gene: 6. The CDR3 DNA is TGTGCCAGCAGCGTAGCCTTGCTAGCGGGGGTCAATGAGCAGTTCTTC. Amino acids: CASSVALLAGVNEQFF.

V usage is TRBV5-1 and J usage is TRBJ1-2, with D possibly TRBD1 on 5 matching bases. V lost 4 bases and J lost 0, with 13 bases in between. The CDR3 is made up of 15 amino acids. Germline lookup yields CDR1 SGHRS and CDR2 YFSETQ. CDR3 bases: TGCGCCAGCAGCGTGCAGGGCGACCCTAACTATGGCTACACCTTC. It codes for CASSVQGDPNYGYTF.

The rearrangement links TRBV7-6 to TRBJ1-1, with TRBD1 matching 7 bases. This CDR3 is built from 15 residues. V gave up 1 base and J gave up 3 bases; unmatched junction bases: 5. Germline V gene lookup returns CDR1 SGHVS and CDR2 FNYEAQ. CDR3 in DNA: TGTGCCAGCAGCTTAGGATGGCAGGGGGACACTGAAGCTTTCTTT. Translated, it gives CASSLGWQGDTEAFF.

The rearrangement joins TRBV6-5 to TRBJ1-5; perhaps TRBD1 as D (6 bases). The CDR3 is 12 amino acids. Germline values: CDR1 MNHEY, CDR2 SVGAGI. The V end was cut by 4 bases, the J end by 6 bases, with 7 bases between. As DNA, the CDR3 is TGTGCCAGCAGTTTACAGGGTCAGCCCCAGCATTTT. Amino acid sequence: CASSLQGQPQHF.

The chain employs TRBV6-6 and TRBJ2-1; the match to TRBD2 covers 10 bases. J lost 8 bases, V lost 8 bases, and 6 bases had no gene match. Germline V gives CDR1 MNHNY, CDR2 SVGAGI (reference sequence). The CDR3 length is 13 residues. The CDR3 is CASARGTSDEQFF. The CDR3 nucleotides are TGTGCCAGCGCTCGTGGGACTAGCGATGAGCAGTTCTTC.

The CDR3 bases are TGTGCCAGCAGTCTCTCCCGGACTAGCGGGGGATTCCACGAGCAGTACTTC. Translated, it gives CASSLSRTSGGFHEQYF. The rearrangement joins TRBV28 to TRBJ2-7; 13 bases map to TRBD2. The CDR3 contains 17 residues. Trimming took 5 bases from V and 5 from J; bases not matched to a gene: 12. The germline CDR1 and CDR2 sequences are MDHEN and SYDVKM.

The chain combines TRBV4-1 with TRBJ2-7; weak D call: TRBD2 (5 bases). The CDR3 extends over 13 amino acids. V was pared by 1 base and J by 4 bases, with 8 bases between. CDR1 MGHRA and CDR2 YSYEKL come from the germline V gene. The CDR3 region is CASSQVRAYEQYF. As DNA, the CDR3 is TGCGCCAGCAGCCAAGTGCGGGCGTACGAGCAGTACTTC.

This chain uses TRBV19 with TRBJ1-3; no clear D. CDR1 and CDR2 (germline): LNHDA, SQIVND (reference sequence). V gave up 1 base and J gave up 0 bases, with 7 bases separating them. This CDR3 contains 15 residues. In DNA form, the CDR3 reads TGTGCCAGTAGTATAGGCGAATTCTCTGGAAACACCATATATTTT. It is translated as CASSIGEFSGNTIYF. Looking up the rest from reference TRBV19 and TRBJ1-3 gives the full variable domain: DGGITQSPKYLFRKEGQNVTLSCEQNLNHDAMYWYRQDPGQGLRLIYYSQIVNDFQKGDIAEGYSVSREKKESFPLTVTSAQKNPTAFYLCASSIGEFSGNTIYFGEGSWLTVV.

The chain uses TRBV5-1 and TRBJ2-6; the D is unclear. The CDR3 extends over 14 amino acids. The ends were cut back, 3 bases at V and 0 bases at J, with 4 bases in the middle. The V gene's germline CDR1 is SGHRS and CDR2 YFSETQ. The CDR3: CASSSSSGANVLTF. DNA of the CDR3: TGCGCCAGCAGCTCCTCCTCTGGGGCCAACGTCCTGACTTTC.

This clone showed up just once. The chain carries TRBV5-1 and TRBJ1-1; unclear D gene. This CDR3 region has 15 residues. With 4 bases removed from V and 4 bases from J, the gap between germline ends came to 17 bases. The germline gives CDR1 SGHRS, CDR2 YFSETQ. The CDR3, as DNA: TGCGCCAGCAGCCCTGGCGATCTCTCGGGCACTGAAGCTTTCTTT. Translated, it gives CASSPGDLSGTEAFF.

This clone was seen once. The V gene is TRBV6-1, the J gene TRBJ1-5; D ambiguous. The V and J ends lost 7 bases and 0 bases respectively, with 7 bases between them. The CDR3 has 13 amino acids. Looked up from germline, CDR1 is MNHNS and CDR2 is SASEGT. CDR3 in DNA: TGTGCCAGCACGGGGAATAGCAATCAGCCCCAGCATTTT. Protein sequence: CASTGNSNQPQHF.

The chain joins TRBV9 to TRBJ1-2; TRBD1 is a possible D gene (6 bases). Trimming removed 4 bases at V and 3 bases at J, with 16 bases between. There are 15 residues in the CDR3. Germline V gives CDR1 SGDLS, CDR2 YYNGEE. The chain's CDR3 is CASSLGATPDYGYTF. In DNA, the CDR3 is TGTGCCAGCAGCCTGGGGGCGACCCCAGACTATGGCTACACCTTC.

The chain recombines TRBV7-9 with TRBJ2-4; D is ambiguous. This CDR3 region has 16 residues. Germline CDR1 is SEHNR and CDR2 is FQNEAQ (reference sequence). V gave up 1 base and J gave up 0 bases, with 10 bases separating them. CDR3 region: CASSLDSVLAKNIQYF. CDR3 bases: TGTGCCAGCAGCTTAGATTCGGTTCTAGCCAAAAACATTCAGTACTTC.

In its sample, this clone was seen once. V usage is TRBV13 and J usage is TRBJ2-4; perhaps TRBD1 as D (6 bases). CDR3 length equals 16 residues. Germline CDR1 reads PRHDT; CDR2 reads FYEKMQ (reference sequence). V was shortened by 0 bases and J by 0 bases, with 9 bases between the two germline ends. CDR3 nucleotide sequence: TGTGCCAGCAGCTTAGGGGGGGCTTTAGCCAAAAACATTCAGTACTTC. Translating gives CASSLGGALAKNIQYF.

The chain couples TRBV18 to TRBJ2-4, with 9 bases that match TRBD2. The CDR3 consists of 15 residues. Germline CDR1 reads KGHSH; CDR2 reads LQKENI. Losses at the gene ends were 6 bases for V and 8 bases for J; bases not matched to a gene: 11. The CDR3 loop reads CASSSGGGGAYIQYF. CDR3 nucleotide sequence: TGTGCCAGCTCGTCAGGAGGCGGGGGGGCGTACATTCAGTACTTC.